This T cell receptor (beta chain) was profiled in a study of T cell responses to AZD1222 COVID-19 vaccine. The overall study: Samples with a second dose at about 4 or about 12 weeks were pooled together.

Whole-study results and caveats: A rise in Spike-specific TCR breadth and depth followed two AZD1222 doses. Baseline seropositivity characterized only six or seven AZD1222 recipients. No day 14 peak samples; only post-peak repertoires were characterized.

Looked up from germline, CDR1 is LGHDT and CDR2 is YNNKEL (reference sequence). The V and J ends lost 1 base and 2 bases respectively, with 5 bases between them. There are 13 residues in the CDR3. Libraries were prepared by immunoSEQ multiplex PCR; TCRdb keeps only in-frame clonotypes and omits some of them. The sample shows about 120,000 clones, about 92% of them seen only once. This clone was seen only once. Its antigen is currently unknown. This chain uses TRBV3-1 (or the pseudogene TRBV3-2) with TRBJ1-1; D uncertain. This TCR was recovered from an adult in good health. The sample was peripheral blood, taken on day 0 of AZD1222 vaccination. CDR3 nucleotide sequence: TGTGCCAGCAGCCAAGGGCCTAACACTGAAGCTTTCTTT. Translating it yields CASSQGPNTEAFF.